The 31 T cell receptor beta chains presented below share a single source sample, sequenced in a study of shared clonotypes between healthy human individuals (dated by TCRdb to the early 2020s). Library preparation used the immunoSEQ multiplex PCR assay. The source is immuneACCESS, and TCRdb retained only in-frame sequences with V and J called. Part of the clones is not carried over; for the studies checked, unresolved V genes explain less than half of this, and the remainder is unexplained. Across this sample there are about 960,000 clones, with over 75% seen only once. About 1.5% of the sample comes from the top ten. The sequenced material came from memory CD4+ T cells sorted from blood. The cell subset or site label for this specimen denotes: CD45RA-negative fraction. The receptors stem from a man aged 18 to 35 in good health.

This clone occurred a few times. The chain employs TRBV5-4 and TRBJ2-3, with D maybe TRBD2 (5 bases). The CDR3 loop spans 12 amino acids. Between the trimmed V and J ends, which lost 4 bases and 9 bases, there was a span of 12 bases. Germline CDR1 and CDR2: SGHNT and YYREEE (reference sequence). CDR3 DNA: TGTGCCAGCAGCAATACTAGTGGGACGCAGTATTTT. It yields the protein CASSNTSGTQYF.

There are a few counts of this clone. The genes are TRBV5-4 and TRBJ1-1; 7 positions match TRBD1. This CDR3 contains 15 residues. Trimming cost V 0 bases and J 5 bases; bases outside gene matches: 7. Germline V gene sequence: CDR1 SGHNT, CDR2 YYREEE (reference sequence). CDR3 protein: CASSLGGQVVTEAFF. CDR3 bases: TGTGCCAGCAGCTTGGGCGGACAGGTGGTTACTGAAGCTTTCTTT.

This clone came up once. The chain joins TRBV29-1 to TRBJ2-5; no reliable D call. The germline V gene encodes CDR1 SQVTM and CDR2 ANQGSEA. This CDR3 is 12 amino acids long. The germline V and J ends were trimmed by 5 bases and 5 bases, with 12 bases remaining between them. In nucleotides, the CDR3 is TGCAGCGTTTACCGGCCCGGGGAGACCCAGTACTTC. Its protein is CSVYRPGETQYF.

V usage is TRBV21-1 and J usage is TRBJ1-5. TRBV21-1 is shown as a pseudogene. The CDR3 loop spans 13 amino acids. This chain's CDR3 is CASSRGAGQPQHF. The CDR3 DNA reads TGTGCCAGCAGCAGAGGGGCGGGTCAGCCCCAGCATTTT.

J is TRBJ2-1 and V is TRBV2; D is possibly TRBD2 (6 bases). This CDR3 is 15 amino acids long. The ends were cut back, 7 bases at V and 4 bases at J, with 17 bases in the middle. The germline V gene encodes CDR1 SNHLY and CDR2 FYNNEI. The CDR3 region is CASTEEVAAYNEQFF. CDR3 nucleotides: TGTGCCAGCACAGAAGAGGTAGCGGCTTACAATGAGCAGTTCTTC.

The gene calls are TRBV19 and TRBJ1-4; D may be TRBD1 (5 bases). Trimming left V 5 bases short and J 5 bases short, with 12 bases between. Germline CDR1 is LNHDA and CDR2 is SQIVND (reference sequence). This CDR3 has 14 amino acids. The CDR3 loop is CASSETGGNEKLFF. The CDR3 bases are TGTGCCAGTAGTGAAACAGGCGGAAATGAAAAACTGTTTTTT.

This chain joins TRBV7-3 and TRBJ1-6; D is ambiguous. V was clipped by 2 bases and J by 6 bases, with 8 bases between them. Per the germline V gene, CDR1 is SGHTA and CDR2 is FQGTGA. The CDR3 covers 14 residues. Written as DNA, the CDR3 is TGTGCCAGCAGCTTAGAGGTTTCTAATTCACCCCTCCACTTT. Translated: CASSLEVSNSPLHF.

Comment on this clone: Other DNA sequences in this sample translate to the same CDR3. CDR3 amino acids: CASSEASNQPQHF. In nucleotides, the CDR3 is TGTGCCAGCAGTGAAGCTTCGAATCAGCCCCAGCATTTT. The chain employs TRBV6-1 and TRBJ1-5, with D unclear. V lost 0 bases and J 4 bases, leaving 4 bases between the germline ends. CDR3 length: 13 amino acids. The V gene's germline CDR1 is MNHNS and CDR2 SASEGT.

To note about this clone: Within the sample, other DNA sequences also encode this same CDR3. This chain joins TRBV25-1 and TRBJ1-1; tentative D call: TRBD1 (6 bases). V was trimmed by 2 bases and J by 0 bases, leaving 7 bases between them. The germline V gene has CDR1 MGHDK and CDR2 SYGVNS. The CDR3 sequence is 14 residues long. CDR3 amino acids: CASSEQGMNTEAFF. The CDR3 DNA follows: TGTGCCAGCAGTGAACAGGGGATGAACACTGAAGCTTTCTTT.

Concerning this clone itself: An end of the junction differs from the germline gene, which may be a read error. The V call is TRBV11-2, the J call TRBJ2-1; tentatively, D is TRBD1 or TRBD2 (5 bases each). Germline lookup yields CDR1 SGHAT and CDR2 FQNNGV. The CDR3 is 11 residues long. The CDR3 sequence is CASSPGLGALF. The CDR3 DNA sequence: TGTGCCAGCAGCCCGGGGTTAGGGGCGCTCTTC.

As to this clone: A read error may be the cause here, since a much bigger clone is one base away. This rearrangement joins TRBV10-2 to TRBJ1-3; no clear D gene. The V gene lost 3 bases and the J gene lost 3 bases, with 3 bases spanning the gap. This CDR3 spans 12 amino acids. Germline V CDR1 and CDR2: WSHSY, SAAADI. The CDR3 sequence is CASSDGGNTIYF. CDR3 coding DNA: TGCGCCAGCAGTGACGGTGGAAACACCATATATTTT.

On this clone: In the same sample, other DNA sequences code for this CDR3. The chain combines TRBV5-4 with TRBJ2-1; a possible D gene is TRBD2 (5 bases). Germline values: CDR1 SGHNT, CDR2 YYREEE (reference sequence). Trimming took off 0 bases at V and 0 bases at J, with 7 bases between the two ends. The CDR3 is 15 residues long. Written as DNA, the CDR3 is TGTGCCAGCAGCTTGGGTGGGAGCTCCTACAATGAGCAGTTCTTC. This translates into CASSLGGSSYNEQFF.

Concerning this clone: In the same sample, other DNA sequences code for this CDR3. The chain has TRBV6-1 and TRBJ1-1; D is undetermined. This CDR3 has 13 residues. Per the germline V gene, CDR1 is MNHNS and CDR2 is SASEGT. The V end lost 3 bases, the J end lost 5 bases, and 10 bases lay between the germline ends. This chain's CDR3 is CASSESGRTEAFF. In DNA, the CDR3 is TGTGCCAGCAGTGAGTCCGGAAGGACTGAAGCTTTCTTT.

In its sample, this clone was seen a few times. The rearrangement links TRBV14 to TRBJ1-3, with no clear D. The germline V gene has CDR1 SGHDN and CDR2 FVKESK. Trimming took 0 bases from V and 2 from J, leaving 14 bases between them. This CDR3 spans 17 amino acids. DNA of the CDR3: TGTGCCAGCAGCCAAGAATTCGGACCGGGTGCTGGAAACACCATATATTTT. It codes for CASSQEFGPGAGNTIYF. The variable domain in full, completed from reference TRBV14 and TRBJ1-3, reads EAGVTQFPSHSVIEKGQTVTLRCDPISGHDNLYWYRRVMGKEIKFLLHFVKESKQDESGMPNNRFLAERTGGTYSTLKVQPAELEDSGVYFCASSQEFGPGAGNTIYFGEGSWLTVV.

The V call is TRBV10-3, the J call TRBJ2-1; the D gene is possibly TRBD1 (6 bases). V was trimmed by 5 bases and J by 9 bases, leaving 14 bases between them. The CDR3 totals 13 residues. Germline V gives CDR1 ENHRY, CDR2 SYGVKD. Here the CDR3 DNA reads TGTGCCATCAGTCAAACAGGGTTGGGTGAGCAGTTCTTC. It is translated as CAISQTGLGEQFF.

The gene calls are TRBV5-1 and TRBJ1-3; D possibly corresponds to TRBD1 (6 bases). V was pared by 2 bases and J by 0 bases, with 9 bases between. The germline V gene has CDR1 SGHRS and CDR2 YFSETQ. The CDR3 runs 15 residues. In nucleotides, the CDR3 is TGCGCCAGCAGCTTACAGGGCGACTCTGGAAACACCATATATTTT. It codes for CASSLQGDSGNTIYF.

The rearrangement links TRBV7-2 to TRBJ2-7, with TRBD2 as a possible D gene (6 bases). V was clipped by 0 bases and J by 4 bases, with 16 bases between them. The germline V gene encodes CDR1 SGHTA and CDR2 FQGNSA. This CDR3 has 16 residues. The CDR3 loop reads CASSLAWGVASYEQYF. In DNA form, the CDR3 reads TGTGCCAGCAGCTTAGCCTGGGGGGTAGCGAGTTACGAGCAGTACTTC. Complete variable domain (other parts from reference TRBV7-2 and TRBJ2-7): GAGVSQSPSNKVTEKGKDVELRCDPISGHTALYWYRQSLGQGLEFLIYFQGNSAPDKSGLPSDRFSAERTGGSVSTLTIQRTQQEDSAVYLCASSLAWGVASYEQYFGPGTRLTVT.

Comment on this clone: A junction end diverges from the germline sequence, so it may reflect a read error. This chain links TRBV30 with TRBJ2-7; 13 nucleotides line up with TRBD2. CDR1 is GTSNPN and CDR2 is SVGIG in the germline V gene (reference sequence). The CDR3 contains 15 residues. CDR3 residues: CAWSRGLAGIYGQYF. The DNA for the CDR3 is TGTGCCTGGAGTAGGGGACTAGCGGGGATTTACGGGCAGTACTTC.

V and J are TRBV4-3 and TRBJ2-2, with 14 bases lining up with TRBD2. CDR1 is LGHNA, CDR2 YSLEER, per germline. V shed 4 bases, J shed 4 bases, and the junction held 17 bases outside the gene matches. The CDR3 contains 21 residues. CDR3 nucleotides: TGCGCCAGCAGCCCACACCTCGTAGGGACTAGCGGGAGAATTGGCACCGGGGAGCTGTTTTTT. Protein: CASSPHLVGTSGRIGTGELFF.

V usage is TRBV6-1 and J usage is TRBJ1-5; tentative D call: TRBD1 (6 bases). CDR1 is MNHNS, CDR2 SASEGT, per germline. Between the trimmed V and J ends, which lost 4 bases and 6 bases, there was a span of 16 bases. The length of the CDR3 is 15 residues. The CDR3 here is CASSVGDTGGQPQHF. The CDR3 DNA sequence: TGTGCCAGCAGTGTGGGGGACACGGGCGGTCAGCCCCAGCATTTT.

This clone showed up just a few times. The gene calls are TRBV2 and TRBJ1-6; TRBD1 is a possible D gene (6 bases). This CDR3 is built from 15 residues. From germline, CDR1 is SNHLY and CDR2 FYNNEI. V was shortened by 8 bases and J by 6 bases, with 17 bases between the two germline ends. The DNA of the CDR3 is TGTGCCAGCGGTATGGAGGGGGGCGCTAATTCACCCCTCCACTTT. Translation: CASGMEGGANSPLHF.

J is TRBJ2-3 and V is TRBV14, with TRBD2 matching 8 bases. The V segment lost 5 bases and the J segment 2 bases; nucleotides outside the gene matches: 9. Per the germline V gene, CDR1 is SGHDN and CDR2 is FVKESK. The CDR3 runs 16 residues. CDR3 nucleotide sequence: TGTGCCAGCAGCTTGCGGACTAGCCTAATCACAGATACGCAGTATTTT. It yields the protein CASSLRTSLITDTQYF.

The chain carries TRBV28 and TRBJ1-4, with D unclear. Deletions cut 3 bases from V and 7 bases from J, with 12 bases between. Germline V lookup: CDR1 MDHEN, CDR2 SYDVKM. This CDR3 is built from 14 residues. The chain's CDR3 is CASSFGGPVEKLFF. For the CDR3, the DNA is TGTGCCAGCAGTTTCGGTGGGCCAGTTGAAAAACTGTTTTTT.

This clone was seen a single time. V gene TRBV2 combines with J gene TRBJ1-3, with D possibly being TRBD1 (6 bases). Germline V lookup: CDR1 SNHLY, CDR2 FYNNEI. Trimming left V 7 bases short and J 2 bases short, with 12 bases between. This CDR3 region has 14 residues. In nucleotides, the CDR3 is TGTGCCAGCACCGAGGGGGGAACTGGAAACACCATATATTTT. Translation gives CASTEGGTGNTIYF.

This clone was counted once. The CDR3 bases are TGTGCCAGCAGCTTAACGGTCGATAGCCTAGCCAAAAACATTCAGTACTTC. As protein: CASSLTVDSLAKNIQYF. The chain uses TRBV5-8 and TRBJ2-4; D is unclear. The CDR3 is made up of 17 amino acids. V was shortened by 2 bases and J by 0 bases, with 15 bases between the two germline ends. In germline, CDR1 is SGHTS, CDR2 YDEGEE. Using reference TRBV5-8 and TRBJ2-4 for the parts outside the CDR3, the full variable domain is EAGVTQSPTHLIKTRGQQATLRCSPISGHTSVYWYQQALGLGLQFLLWYDEGEERNRGNFPPRFSGRQFPNYSSELNVNALELEDSALYLCASSLTVDSLAKNIQYFGAGTRLSVL.

In its sample, this clone was seen a few times. The rearrangement links TRBV2 to TRBJ2-1, with TRBD1 identical over 8 bases. This CDR3 comprises 14 residues. In germline, CDR1 is SNHLY, CDR2 FYNNEI. J gave up 7 bases and V 6 bases, and 8 bases lay outside the gene matches. CDR3: CASSRDRLTNEQFF. In DNA form, the CDR3 reads TGTGCCAGCAGCCGGGACAGGCTCACGAATGAGCAGTTCTTC.

This chain links TRBV4-1 with TRBJ1-1; D possibly corresponds to TRBD1 (5 bases). V lost 1 base and J lost 11, with 11 bases in between. This CDR3 spans 12 amino acids. Germline V gene sequence: CDR1 MGHRA, CDR2 YSYEKL. The CDR3 is CASSQVGGGAFF. CDR3 bases: TGCGCCAGCAGCCAAGTCGGGGGAGGGGCTTTCTTT.

This sequence joins TRBV12-5 and TRBJ1-2; perhaps TRBD1 as D (5 bases). The ends were cut back, 2 bases at V and 3 bases at J, with 10 bases in the middle. This CDR3 is 14 amino acids long. Germline V gene sequence: CDR1 LGHNT, CDR2 FRNRAP. The chain's CDR3 is CASGLTRADYGYTF. Here the CDR3 DNA reads TGTGCTAGTGGTTTGACCAGGGCCGACTATGGCTACACCTTC.

The chain uses TRBV5-1 and TRBJ2-2, with no clear D. V shed 0 bases and J shed 5 bases, with 8 bases lying between them. Germline values: CDR1 SGHRS, CDR2 YFSETQ. The CDR3 is made up of 14 amino acids. DNA of the CDR3: TGCGCCAGCAGCTTGGCTACAAGTACCGGGGAGCTGTTTTTT. As protein: CASSLATSTGELFF.

With regard to this clone: This likely stems from a read error, as it lies one base from a far larger clone. Additional DNA sequences in this sample encode the identical CDR3. J is TRBJ1-1 and V is TRBV7-2; no clear D. The germline gives CDR1 SGHTA, CDR2 FQGNSA. Trimming took 1 base from V and 0 from J, leaving 3 bases between them. The CDR3 consists of 13 residues. Here the CDR3 DNA reads TGTGCCAGCAGCTTAGGCATGAACACTGAAGCTTTCTTT. This gives the protein CASSLGMNTEAFF.

The chain joins TRBV7-3 to TRBJ2-3; 13 bases are a match to TRBD2. Looked up from germline, CDR1 is SGHTA and CDR2 is FQGTGA. Trimming at V came to 5 bases and at J to 5 bases, leaving 7 bases not matched to a gene. This CDR3 has 16 amino acids. This CDR3 is CASSGGLAGVGDTQYF. CDR3 nucleotides: TGTGCCAGCAGCGGCGGACTAGCGGGGGTAGGAGATACGCAGTATTTT.